Shown below are 7 T cell receptor beta chains from a single sample sequenced in a study of blood T cell repertoires in COVID-19. TCRdb keeps only in-frame clones here, not all; method: immunoSEQ multiplex PCR. The profile shows some 220,000 clones, around three quarters of them singletons. Sequencing used peripheral blood. These receptors were obtained from a woman aged 70-85 years with acute or convalescent COVID-19.

A few counts support this clone. The chain recombines TRBV20-1 with TRBJ1-2; tentatively, D is TRBD1 (6 bases). This CDR3 is built from 11 residues. Germline V gives CDR1 DFQATT, CDR2 SNEGSKA (reference sequence). Trimming took 2 bases from V and 6 from J, leaving 7 bases between them. The CDR3 region is CSARSGDGYTF. The CDR3 DNA sequence: TGCAGTGCTAGATCAGGGGATGGCTACACCTTC.

The chain uses TRBV5-1 and TRBJ1-5, with D unclear. The V and J ends lost 3 bases and 2 bases respectively, with 12 bases between them. There are 15 residues in the CDR3. Looked up from germline, CDR1 is SGHRS and CDR2 is YFSETQ. The CDR3 loop reads CASSSRSGGNQPQHF. For the CDR3, the DNA is TGCGCCAGCAGCTCTAGGTCCGGGGGCAATCAGCCCCAGCATTTT.

This rearrangement joins TRBV5-1 to TRBJ2-3; 7 bases are a match to TRBD1. The V segment lost 5 bases and the J segment 11 bases; nucleotides outside the gene matches: 14. The CDR3 runs to 14 residues. Germline CDR1 reads SGHRS; CDR2 reads YFSETQ. CDR3 protein: CASSYEGAPGGQYF. The DNA for the CDR3 is TGCGCCAGCAGTTACGAGGGGGCTCCTGGAGGGCAGTATTTT.

This clone appeared a single time. The genes are TRBV12-2 and TRBJ2-6; the D call of TRBD1 is as the table states it, not checked on the DNA. TRBV12-2 is a recognized pseudogene. The CDR3 extends over 20 amino acids. The chain's CDR3 is CASRPKEVGQPTSGANVLTF. In nucleotides, the CDR3 is TGTGCAAGTCGCCCTAAAGAAGTCGGACAGCCCACCTCTGGGGCCAACGTCCTGACTTTC.

This chain uses TRBV4-1 with TRBJ2-3, with D possibly being TRBD2 (6 bases). With 0 bases removed from V and 1 base from J, the gap between germline ends came to 11 bases. Germline lookup yields CDR1 MGHRA and CDR2 YSYEKL. CDR3 length: 16 residues. The CDR3 is CASSQDRVAGTDTQYF. For the CDR3, the DNA is TGCGCCAGCAGCCAAGATAGAGTAGCGGGCACAGATACGCAGTATTTT.

The V and J genes are TRBV6-5 and TRBJ2-5, with D perhaps matching TRBD2 (6 bases). CDR3 length equals 12 residues. Germline CDR1 is MNHEY and CDR2 is SVGAGI. V was shortened by 8 bases and J by 1 base, with 8 bases between the two germline ends. DNA for the CDR3: TGTGCCAGCGGCGGGGCCCAAGAGACCCAGTACTTC. This sequence encodes CASGGAQETQYF.

V gene TRBV2 combines with J gene TRBJ1-1; D might be TRBD1 (5 bases). Germline V lookup: CDR1 SNHLY, CDR2 FYNNEI. The CDR3 length is 13 residues. Trimming shortened V by 6 bases and J by 5 bases, and 13 bases separated the two germline ends. DNA of the CDR3: TGTGCCAGCAGGGGGGACTCTAAGACTGAAGCTTTCTTT. It encodes CASRGDSKTEAFF.